This passage covers 15 T cell receptor beta chains from one sample sequenced in a study of OX40 agonist ivuxolimab in advanced cancers. Only in-frame clones appear in the TCRdb table, and some are missing; sequencing was by immunoSEQ multiplex PCR. The repertoire holds 58,000 or so clones, with 65% to 90% as singletons. Sequencing was performed on CD4+ or CD8+ T cells sorted from blood, taken in a trial of the OX40 agonist ivuxolimab. The receptor source for this set is an adult with an advanced solid tumor such as melanoma, head and neck, liver or kidney cancer.

This chain links TRBV7-9 with TRBJ2-7, with unresolved D. Germline V lookup: CDR1 SEHNR, CDR2 FQNEAQ (reference sequence). The length of the CDR3 is 14 residues. V was clipped by 5 bases and J by 4 bases, with 15 bases between them. Written as DNA, the CDR3 is TGTGCCAGCAGCACCCCACCGAATACTTACGAGCAGTACTTC. It specifies CASSTPPNTYEQYF.

The V call is TRBV4-1, the J call TRBJ2-1; 10 bases agree with TRBD2. The CDR3 is 19 amino acids. After removal of 0 bases from V and 10 bases from J, the junction contained 18 bases not matched to a gene. CDR1 is MGHRA, CDR2 YSYEKL, per germline. In DNA, the CDR3 is TGCGCCAGCAGCCAAGACCCCTCGTCGCTAGCGGGAGCAATAAGCGAGCAGTTCTTC. Residues: CASSQDPSSLAGAISEQFF.

The chain recombines TRBV29-1 with TRBJ2-1; 9 bases agree with TRBD1. The CDR3 has 13 residues. V trimming: 7 bases; J trimming: 6 bases; junction bases outside the gene matches: 7. Germline V gene sequence: CDR1 SQVTM, CDR2 ANQGSEA. As DNA, the CDR3 is TGCAGCGGGGGACAGGGAGGGTCCAATGAGCAGTTCTTC. Its translation: CSGGQGGSNEQFF.

The chain uses TRBV10-1 and TRBJ1-2; no definite D call. This CDR3 contains 13 residues. CDR1 and CDR2 (germline): WNHNN, SYGVQD (reference sequence). Trimming shortened V by 4 bases and J by 0 bases, and 6 bases separated the two germline ends. CDR3: CASSGVANYGYTF. The CDR3, as DNA: TGCGCCAGCAGTGGGGTTGCTAACTATGGCTACACCTTC.

The rearrangement joins TRBV29-1 to TRBJ2-5; 8 nucleotides line up with TRBD1. The CDR3 covers 12 residues. CDR1 SQVTM and CDR2 ANQGSEA come from the germline V gene. The junction had 5 bases not matched to a gene; V was cut back by 2 bases and J by 9 bases. For the CDR3, the DNA is TGCAGCGTTGAAACAGGGGGAGACCCCCAGTACTTC. This encodes CSVETGGDPQYF.

The sample holds a few counts of this clone. V and J are TRBV14 and TRBJ2-1, with D perhaps assigned TRBD1 or TRBD2 (6 bases each). This CDR3 has 17 residues. CDR1 and CDR2 (germline): SGHDN, FVKESK. V lost 3 bases to trimming and J lost 6 bases, with 21 bases between them. This CDR3 is CASSQIIGGTFANEQFF. The CDR3 bases are TGTGCCAGCAGCCAGATTATAGGGGGGACCTTCGCCAATGAGCAGTTCTTC.

This chain joins TRBV18 and TRBJ2-5; no firm D call. Germline CDR1 is KGHSH and CDR2 is LQKENI. CDR3 size: 13 residues. V shed 5 bases and J shed 5 bases, with 12 bases lying between them. The CDR3 here is CASSANREETQYF. DNA of the CDR3: TGTGCCAGCTCAGCTAACCGTGAGGAGACCCAGTACTTC.

The chain employs TRBV6-1 and TRBJ1-3; D is perhaps TRBD1 (5 bases). The CDR3 extends over 15 amino acids. The V and J ends lost 6 bases and 0 bases respectively, with 12 bases between them. Germline-derived CDR1 and CDR2 are MNHNS and SASEGT. CDR3 sequence: CASREGLTSGNTIYF. CDR3 in DNA: TGTGCCAGCAGAGAGGGGCTTACCTCTGGAAACACCATATATTTT.

This rearrangement joins TRBV25-1 to TRBJ1-4; maybe TRBD1 (6 bases). V was clipped by 1 base and J by 8 bases, with 14 bases between them. CDR1 MGHDK and CDR2 SYGVNS come from the germline V gene. The CDR3 loop spans 15 amino acids. Written as DNA, the CDR3 is TGTGCCAGCAGTGAATTCAAGGGGGTGAGGGAAAAACTGTTTTTT. It is translated as CASSEFKGVREKLFF.

The chain carries TRBV12-2 and TRBJ1-3; the table assigns TRBD1, which was not confirmed against the DNA. TRBV12-2 is annotated as a pseudogene. This CDR3 comprises 16 residues. The CDR3 protein is CASRPGTGVPGNTIYF. The CDR3 coding sequence is TGTGCAAGTCGCCCGGGGACAGGGGTGCCTGGAAACACCATATATTTT.

The chain's CDR3 is CATSREGGTSGNTIYF. In DNA form, the CDR3 reads TGTGCCACCAGCAGAGAAGGGGGGACCTCTGGAAACACCATATATTTT. The rearrangement uses TRBV15 and TRBJ1-3; D may be TRBD1 (6 bases). The CDR3 is 16 amino acids. Between the trimmed V and J ends, which lost 0 bases and 0 bases, there was a span of 9 bases. Germline V lookup: CDR1 LNHNV, CDR2 YYDKDF (reference sequence).

Only one count was recorded for this clone. The chain recombines TRBV27 with TRBJ2-1, with 9 bases fitting TRBD2. The germline gives CDR1 MNHEY, CDR2 SMNVEV (reference sequence). Trimming took 5 bases from V and 4 from J; bases not matched to a gene: 6. The CDR3 is 15 amino acids. CDR3 sequence reads: CASSPQRGAYNEQFF. The CDR3 coding sequence is TGTGCCAGCAGTCCGCAGCGGGGGGCTTACAATGAGCAGTTCTTC.

CDR3 residues: CASSMWGVSEEQYF. As DNA, the CDR3 is TGTGCCAGCAGTATGTGGGGAGTTTCGGAGGAGCAGTACTTC. This chain connects TRBV6-1 to TRBJ2-7, with TRBD2 as a possible D gene (5 bases). Trimming took 5 bases from V and 7 from J, leaving 18 bases between them. Germline values: CDR1 MNHNS, CDR2 SASEGT. CDR3 size: 14 residues.

The gene calls are TRBV5-1 and TRBJ2-3; 8 bases match TRBD1. Germline CDR1 is SGHRS and CDR2 is YFSETQ. There are 17 residues in the CDR3. After removal of 4 bases from V and 3 bases from J, the junction contained 13 bases not matched to a gene. CDR3 nucleotides: TGCGCCAGCAGCCCCGGGACCACCGACAGGGGTACAGATACGCAGTATTTT. Protein: CASSPGTTDRGTDTQYF.

The chain links TRBV10-1 to TRBJ2-1; the match to TRBD2 covers 8 bases. The CDR3 runs 15 residues. Per germline, CDR1 WNHNN and CDR2 SYGVQD (reference sequence). V gave up 11 bases and J gave up 3 bases; unmatched junction bases: 12. The CDR3 sequence: CAASRSLADYNEQFF. The CDR3 DNA sequence: TGCGCCGCCAGCCGGTCACTAGCGGACTACAATGAGCAGTTCTTC.